The rows below give T cell receptor beta chains drawn from one sample of a study of blood T cells in healthy people across ages. Via MiXCR, TCRdb re-called the 5' RACE reads, giving one row per CDR3 protein. The repertoire holds about 1 million distinct CDR3 sequences, with 35% to 55% as singletons. Specimen: blood. Receptor source: a woman between 55 and 75 years old in good health. The CDR3 runs from the conserved cysteine through the conserved F or W. D genes are given only for firm matches. For some rows the clone size is stated as once, few or many, or as a class when expanded; others skip it.

j_call v_call d_call clone_size cdr3_nt cdr3_aa
TRBJ1-2 TRBV16 TRBD1 . TGTGCCAGCAGCCAATTGGGGACAGGATATGGCTACACCTTC CASSQLGTGYGYTF
TRBJ2-3 TRBV25-1 . . TGTGCCAGCAGTGAATTGCGGCGGATTGGGGATACGCAGTATTTT CASSELRRIGDTQYF
TRBJ2-5 TRBV19 TRBD2 . TGTGCCAGTATCTCGAGCGCCGGACTAGCGGGAGGAAGACTTAATGAGCAGTACTTC CASISSAGLAGGRLNEQYF
TRBJ2-1 TRBV2 TRBD2 . TGTGCCAGCAGTGTGGCGGGAGGGCCAAACTATGAGCAGTTCTTC CASSVAGGPNYEQFF
TRBJ2-1 TRBV5-1 TRBD2 few TGCGCCAGCAGCATCGGACTAGCGGGAGGCCTGGGTTACAATGAGCAGTTCTTC CASSIGLAGGLGYNEQFF
TRBJ1-1 TRBV7-9 . . TGTGCCAGCAGCTCCCCCGGGGGGCGGTTCACTGAAGCTTTCTTT CASSSPGGRFTEAFF
TRBJ1-2 TRBV4-1 . . TGCGCCAGCAGCCAAGAAGGAGGACAGTACTATGGCTACACCTTC CASSQEGGQYYGYTF
TRBJ1-2 TRBV16 . . TGTGCCAGCAGCCAAGTAAACAGCAACTATGGCTACACCTTC CASSQVNSNYGYTF
TRBJ2-7 TRBV3-1 . few TGTGCCAGCAGCCAAGGGGGCCTGAGCTCCTACGAGCAGTACTTC CASSQGGLSSYEQYF
TRBJ2-1 TRBV20-1 . . TGCAGTGCATCAGCCCATGGCGGTTACAGTGAGCAGTTCTTC CSASAHGGYSEQFF
TRBJ2-2 TRBV4-2 . few TGTGCCAGCAGTCGTAGGGGGGACACCGGGGAGCTGTTTTTT CASSRRGDTGELFF
TRBJ2-1 TRBV20-1 TRBD2 . TGCAGTGCTAGCCGCGGACTAGGAGTTGGCGGATTACAGTTCTTC CSASRGLGVGGLQFF
TRBJ2-1 TRBV3-1 . . TGTGCCAGCAGCCAGCCTAGGGCTAGCGTATACAATGAGCAGTTCTTC CASSQPRASVYNEQFF
TRBJ2-3 TRBV5-1 TRBD2 once TGCGCCAGCAGCTTGTCGCGGGAGGGCCGAAATACGCAGTATTTT CASSLSREGRNTQYF
TRBJ1-5 TRBV27 . few TGTGCCAGCAGTGATCAGGGGAATCAGCCCCAGCATTTT CASSDQGNQPQHF
TRBJ2-5 TRBV11-2 TRBD1 . TGTGCCAGCAGCCAGGGACAGGGCCCCCAAGAGACCCAGTACTTC CASSQGQGPQETQYF
TRBJ2-7 TRBV29-1 . . TGCAGCGCTGCAAGCTCCCAGGACGGGCGGAACGAGCAGTACTTC CSAASSQDGRNEQYF
TRBJ2-1 TRBV5-6 TRBD2 . TGCGCCAGCAGCTTGGAGGGACTAGAGCAGTTCTTC CASSLEGLEQFF
TRBJ2-1 TRBV29-1 TRBD2 . TGCAGCGTTGAATGGACTAGCGGGATTAATGAGCAGTTCTTC CSVEWTSGINEQFF
TRBJ2-1 TRBV6-6 TRBD1 few TGTGCCAGCAGTTTCCAGGGGGTCCCTCATGAGCAGTTCTTC CASSFQGVPHEQFF
TRBJ2-7 TRBV5-1 TRBD1 many TGCGCCAGCAGCTTGGGACAGGGGCTCTCCTACGAGCAGTACTTC CASSLGQGLSYEQYF
TRBJ2-5 TRBV7-9 . few TGTGCCAGCAGCAACGCAGGGGGGAATGAGCAGTACTTC CASSNAGGNEQYF
TRBJ2-5 TRBV9 TRBD1 . TGTGCCAGCAGCGTAGAGGGGGCTCGAGGGACCCAGTACTTC CASSVEGARGTQYF
TRBJ1-1 TRBV5-1 . . TGCGCCAGCAGCTTGGCCTCGGGAATGAACACTGAAGCTTTCTTT CASSLASGMNTEAFF
TRBJ2-7 TRBV9 . . TGTGCCAGCAGCGCTTCGCAGGTAGGGTACGAGCAGTACTTC CASSASQVGYEQYF
TRBJ2-7 TRBV29-1 . many TGCAGCGTTGAACCCACCGATCCCTACGAGCAGTACTTC CSVEPTDPYEQYF
TRBJ2-1 TRBV27 TRBD1 . TGTGCCAGCAGTTCGGGGACAGACCTTTACAATGAGCAGTTCTTC CASSSGTDLYNEQFF
TRBJ1-2 TRBV29-1 TRBD1 few TGCAGCGTGTCGACAGGGGGCGATGGCTACACCTTC CSVSTGGDGYTF
TRBJ2-5 TRBV10-1 . few TGCGCCAGCAGTGAGTCGACCGAACTCTACAATGAGCAGTACTTC CASSESTELYNEQYF
TRBJ1-6 TRBV19 . few TGTGCCAGTAGTAGCACAGGGTTGAAGTCACCCCTCCACTTT CASSSTGLKSPLHF
TRBJ2-5 TRBV15 . . TGTGCCACCAGCAGAGATCTGGATCTCGGGGGTTTGGCGGAGACCCAGTACTTC CATSRDLDLGGLAETQYF
TRBJ2-7 TRBV7-9 . . TGTGCCAGCAGCTTAATTGGCGCCGAGCAGTACTTC CASSLIGAEQYF
TRBJ2-4 TRBV19 TRBD1 . TGTGCCAGTAGTATTCCGGGACAGGGGGCGGCCATTCAGTACTTC CASSIPGQGAAIQYF
TRBJ2-7 TRBV5-6 . few TGTGCCAGCAGCTTGGGTGGGGCTTACTCCTACGAGCAGTACTTC CASSLGGAYSYEQYF
TRBJ2-4 TRBV27 . once TGTGCCAGCAGTTTGGGACGGACAATCGGGTCTGAGCAGTACTTC CASSLGRTIGSEQYF
TRBJ2-5 TRBV6-1 . . TGTGCCAGCAGTGCCTCACCTGGGGCCCAAGAGACCCAGTACTTC CASSASPGAQETQYF
TRBJ2-5 TRBV29-1 TRBD2 few TGCAGCGTTGTGCCAGGCGGGAGCCGGGAGACCCAGTACTTC CSVVPGGSRETQYF
TRBJ2-7 TRBV27 . few TGTGCCAGCAGTTTCGGCGTCGGGCGAGAGCAGTACTTC CASSFGVGREQYF
TRBJ2-1 TRBV29-1 . . TGCAGCGTCGCCCCGAACAATGAGCAGTTCTTC CSVAPNNEQFF
TRBJ2-7 TRBV6-2/TRBV6-3 TRBD2 . TGTGCCAGCACTCATCCCCGGGAGGCAATCTACGAGCAGTACTTC CASTHPREAIYEQYF
TRBJ2-1 TRBV29-1 . . TGCAGCTACCCGTCCCAGCGCGGGGGCTATGAGCAGTTCTTC CSYPSQRGGYEQFF
TRBJ2-3 TRBV12-3/TRBV12-4 TRBD2 . TGTGCCAGCAGTCCCCGTTCGGGACTAGCGGGAGGCCCCGACTCAAATACGCAGTATTTT CASSPRSGLAGGPDSNTQYF
TRBJ1-6 TRBV7-9 TRBD1 few TGTGCCAGCAGCCCGGGACAGTATAATTCACCCCTCCACTTT CASSPGQYNSPLHF